This paragraph covers one T cell receptor (beta chain) sequence. Its antigen is unidentified. This specimen belongs to a study of T cell responses to AZD1222 COVID-19 vaccine. Study as a whole: Second doses at about 4 or about 12 weeks were pooled.

Using immunoSEQ multiplex PCR, the repertoire was profiled, and TCRdb retains in-frame clones only, with some absent. This sample has approximately 56,000 clones, with around 85% found just once. This CDR3 contains 15 residues. Trimming took off 4 bases at V and 7 bases at J, with 20 bases between the two ends. Per germline, CDR1 SGHNT and CDR2 YYREEE (reference sequence). Study results and caveats: Without day 14 samples, only post-peak T cell repertoires were studied. A rise in Spike-specific TCR breadth and depth followed two AZD1222 doses. Per reports, nearly half of all spike-specific TCRs target regions that are unmutated in variants.

V is TRBV5-4 and J is TRBJ2-5; weak D call: TRBD1 (6 bases). Sequences were derived from peripheral blood, sampled on day 0 of AZD1222 vaccination. This receptor was taken from an adult in good health. The DNA of the CDR3 is TGTGCCAGCAGCGGATCTACAGGGAGAAGAGGGACCCAGTACTTC. The encoded protein is CASSGSTGRRGTQYF.